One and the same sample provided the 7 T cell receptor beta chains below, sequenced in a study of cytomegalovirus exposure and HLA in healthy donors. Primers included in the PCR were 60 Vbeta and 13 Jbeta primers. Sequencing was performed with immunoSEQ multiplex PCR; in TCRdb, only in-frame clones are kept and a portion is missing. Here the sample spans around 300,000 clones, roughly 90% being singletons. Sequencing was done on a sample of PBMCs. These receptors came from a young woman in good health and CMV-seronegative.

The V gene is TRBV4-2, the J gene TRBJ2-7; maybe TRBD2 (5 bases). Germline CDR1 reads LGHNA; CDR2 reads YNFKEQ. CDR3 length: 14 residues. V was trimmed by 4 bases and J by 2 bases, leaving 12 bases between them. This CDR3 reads CASSPQEAPYEQYF. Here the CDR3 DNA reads TGTGCCAGCAGCCCCCAGGAGGCACCCTACGAGCAGTACTTC.

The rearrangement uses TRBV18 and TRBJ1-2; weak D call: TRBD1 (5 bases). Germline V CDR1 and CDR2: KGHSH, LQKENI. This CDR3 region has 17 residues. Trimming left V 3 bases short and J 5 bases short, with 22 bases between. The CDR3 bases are TGTGCCAGCTCACCGGGGTCGGGGGAGGCGCCCCCATATGGCTACACCTTC. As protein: CASSPGSGEAPPYGYTF.

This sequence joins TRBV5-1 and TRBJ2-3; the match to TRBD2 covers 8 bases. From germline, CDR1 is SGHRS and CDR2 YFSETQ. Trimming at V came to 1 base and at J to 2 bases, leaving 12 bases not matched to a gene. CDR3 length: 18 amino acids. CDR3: CASSLYRGGPLNTDTQYF. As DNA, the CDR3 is TGCGCCAGCAGCTTGTATCGGGGGGGCCCACTGAACACAGATACGCAGTATTTT.

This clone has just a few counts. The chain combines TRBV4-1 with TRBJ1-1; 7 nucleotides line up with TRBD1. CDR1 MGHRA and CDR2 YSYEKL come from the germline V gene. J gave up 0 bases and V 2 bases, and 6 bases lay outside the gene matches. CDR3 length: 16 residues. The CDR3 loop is CASSQRGQVMNTEAFF. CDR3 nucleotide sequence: TGCGCCAGCAGCCAACGTGGACAGGTTATGAACACTGAAGCTTTCTTT.

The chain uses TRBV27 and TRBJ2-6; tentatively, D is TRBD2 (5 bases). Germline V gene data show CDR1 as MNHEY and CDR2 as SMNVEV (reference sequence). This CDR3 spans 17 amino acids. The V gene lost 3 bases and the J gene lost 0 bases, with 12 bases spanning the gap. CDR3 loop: CASSFAGLSSGANVLTF. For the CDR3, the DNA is TGTGCCAGCAGTTTTGCTGGACTGTCCTCTGGGGCCAACGTCCTGACTTTC.

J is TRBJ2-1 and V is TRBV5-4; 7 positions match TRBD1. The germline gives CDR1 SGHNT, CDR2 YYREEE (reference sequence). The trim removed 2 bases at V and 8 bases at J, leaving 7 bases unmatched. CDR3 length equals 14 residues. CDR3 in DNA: TGTGCCAGCAGCTTACAGGGGCGGGTGGATGAGCAGTTCTTC. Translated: CASSLQGRVDEQFF.

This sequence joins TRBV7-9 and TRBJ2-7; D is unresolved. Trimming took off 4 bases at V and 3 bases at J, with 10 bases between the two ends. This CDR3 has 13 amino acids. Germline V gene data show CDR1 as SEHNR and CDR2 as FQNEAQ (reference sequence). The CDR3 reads CASSSTPSYEQYF. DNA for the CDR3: TGTGCCAGCAGCTCCACCCCCAGCTACGAGCAGTACTTC.